This TCR beta chain was observed in a study of shared clonotypes between healthy human individuals (TCRdb year 2020). Some background on the complete study: The cohort included a few men and a couple of women between 18 and 49 years of age. Between about 0.8 and 9 billion PBMCs per donor were obtained by leukapheresis. For each donor, CD4 naive and CD4 memory were each given three plates, CD8 naive was given two plates, and CD8 memory was given one plate. To increase sequencing depth and limit assay-specific biases, TCR repertoire library preparation and sequencing were carried out by different laboratories using diverse techniques. To estimate repertoire size and how much clonotype sharing occurs between individuals, the study deeply sequenced the blood TCR repertoires of several healthy adults.

The sample holds one count of this clone. Its antigen target is currently unknown. No qualities accompany the bases; no much larger clone lies one base away. As encoded in the germline V gene, CDR1 is MGHDK while CDR2 is SYGVNS. The cysteine opens and the phenylalanine closes a CDR3 of 15 amino acids. Only the CDR3 part of the read is kept: 45 bases, read in frame from the first base. The trim is 8 bases for V and 4 bases for J, with a gap of 20 bases between the germline ends. Overall study results and their limits: Rarefaction of sorted-subset datasets indicated incomplete sequencing despite the large sequencing depth. Pairwise subsampling led to the expectation that sequencing depth would affect the degree of clonotype sharing among donors. Naive subsets generally had larger estimated clonotype richness than memory subsets. When several donors were compared, the shared fraction of clonotypes was about 5.5% for naive CD4, over 3% for naive CD8, roughly 2.5% for memory CD4, and roughly 0.43% for memory CD8. Sampling was restricted to blood, and TCR repertoires in tissues likely differ from the TCR repertoires found in blood. Clonotypes shared by all four sorted-subset donors showed higher generation probabilities than non-shared clonotypes. Because the study included a small number of donors, the genetic and exposure-history diversity represented was limited.

Donors were healthy HIV-negative adults with no recently reported acute infections or vaccinations. Only Caucasian adults living in Nashville, Tennessee, USA were represented among the donors. CD4+ T cells were enriched through magnetic negative selection, after which naive cells were positively selected on CD45RA and the remaining negative fraction served as the memory subset. Blood was obtained by leukapheresis, after which PBMCs were separated by Ficoll-Histopaque density gradient centrifugation and cryopreserved in liquid nitrogen vapor phase. Analytical flow cytometry was used to check the purity and quantity of every magnetically sorted T cell population. From each sorted fraction, genomic DNA was isolated and quantified by UV absorbance on a Nanodrop 2000c. TCR CDR3 regions were amplified from genomic DNA by multiplex PCR using the deep immunoSEQ assay. For each cell subset, the extracted genomic DNA was distributed evenly across all wells of several immunoSEQ 96-well plates, and each plate served as one replicate. For sorted subsets, about 210 ng of genomic DNA, equivalent to some 30,000 T cell genomes, went into each replicate PCR. Purified libraries were quantified with a Qubit 3.0 fluorometer, sized on a Bioanalyzer 2100, and re-quantified with the KAPA Library Quantification kit. A separate single-read 150-cycle Illumina NextSeq 550 flow cell was used to sequence each immunoSEQ 96-well plate. The authors' pipeline ran thus. Because the immunoSEQ output held only junctional sequences and lacked quality scores, the filtering could not match the filtering applied to full-length reads. Sequences were annotated with PyIR, a Python wrapper for IgBLAST v1.9, and V/J genes and CDR3 were assigned using IMGT germline references. Reads were removed for weak V/J assignments (E-value above 1e-6), missing CDR3, stop codons, out-of-frame junctions, or ambiguous translated residues. V3J clonotypes were defined by identical inferred V gene, J gene, and CDR3 amino acid sequence. Percentage overlap between repertoires was calculated by dividing the number of shared unique clonotypes by the size of the smaller repertoire. Richness of each repertoire was evaluated using RTK rarefaction, the Chao1 estimator, and Recon v2.1 estimates of unobserved clonotypes. OLGA was used to compute generation probabilities for all TCRbeta clonotypes that the gDNA method yielded from a handful of donors. TCRdb stores this immuneACCESS table with in-frame sequences only. Part of the clones is absent; in the studies checked, under half of the shortfall reflects unresolved V genes, and no reason is known for the rest. That table supplies the V and J calls and clone size; D and trimming were determined from the DNA. Recorded for this sample are 2 million to 2.5 million clones; about 95% of them occurred a single time. 0.1% to 0.15% of the sample belongs to the ten largest clones.

Material: naive CD4+ T cells sorted from blood. The cell subset or site tag for this specimen amounts to: CD45RA+ positively selected. The sequence was obtained from a man between 18 and 29 years old in good health. The V gene is TRBV25-1 and the J gene is TRBJ1-2, with the D gene not clear enough to name. The CDR3 here reads CASVSSGGHGYGYTF. The DNA is TGTGCCAGCGTCAGCAGTGGAGGGCATGGCTATGGCTACACCTTC.